This is a list of T cell receptor beta chains from one sample in a study of shared clonotypes between healthy human individuals. Assay: immunoSEQ multiplex PCR; the TCRdb copy retains only in-frame clones and omits some. This sample has 550,000 to 700,000 clones, with around three quarters found just once. Material: memory CD4+ T cells sorted from blood. Receptors originate from a woman in her thirties in good health. CDR3s include the opening cysteine and the closing phenylalanine or tryptophan. D genes are given only for firm matches. The size entry is marked missing in some rows and otherwise reads once, few, many or a size class.

clone_size	d_call	j_call	v_call	cdr3_aa	cdr3_nt
.	.	TRBJ1-2	TRBV30	CAWNPGGVYGYTF	TGTGCCTGGAATCCGGGAGGGGTCTATGGCTACACCTTC
.	.	TRBJ2-7	TRBV11-2	CASSPADYEQYF	TGTGCCAGCAGCCCGGCCGACTACGAGCAGTACTTC
.	.	TRBJ1-1	TRBV28	CASRRAENTEAFF	TGTGCCAGCAGGCGGGCGGAGAACACTGAAGCTTTCTTT
.	TRBD2	TRBJ2-1	TRBV19	CATGTSGSIEGEQFF	TGTGCCACCGGGACTAGCGGGAGTATAGAGGGAGAGCAGTTCTTC
.	TRBD1	TRBJ1-3	TRBV16	CASSPQGAQGNTIYF	TGTGCCAGCAGCCCACAGGGGGCGCAAGGAAACACCATATATTTT
.	.	TRBJ1-2	TRBV5-1	CASRFTGSNYGYTF	TGCGCCAGCAGGTTTACAGGGTCTAACTATGGCTACACCTTC
.	.	TRBJ2-7	TRBV18	CASSPAGSSYEQYF	TGTGCCAGCTCACCAGCGGGGTCGTCCTACGAGCAGTACTTC
.	.	TRBJ2-7	TRBV18	CASSPPGTPYEQYF	TGTGCCAGCTCACCACCCGGGACACCCTACGAGCAGTACTTC
once	.	TRBJ2-2	TRBV10-3	CAISGRGANTGELFF	TGTGCCATCAGTGGCCGGGGAGCGAACACCGGGGAGCTGTTTTTT
few	.	TRBJ2-7	TRBV15	CATSRPTVGGFSYEQYF	TGTGCCACCAGCAGACCAACCGTAGGGGGTTTTTCCTACGAGCAGTACTTC
.	.	TRBJ2-3	TRBV30	CAWTEGGAPASTDTQYF	TGTGCCTGGACGGAGGGGGGCGCGCCAGCTAGCACAGATACGCAGTATTTT
.	TRBD2	TRBJ2-7	TRBV9	CASSVGGGSLQEQYF	TGTGCCAGCAGCGTAGGCGGCGGGAGCCTTCAGGAGCAGTACTTC
.	.	TRBJ2-3	TRBV7-3	CASSPYGGGTTDTQYF	TGTGCCAGCAGTCCCTACGGGGGAGGCACCACAGATACGCAGTATTTT
.	.	TRBJ2-3	TRBV18	CASSPLRTDTQYF	TGTGCCAGCTCACCATTGCGCACAGATACGCAGTATTTT
.	.	TRBJ2-3	TRBV6-6	CASTAGLFGHTDTQYF	TGTGCCAGCACTGCGGGACTGTTTGGGCACACAGATACGCAGTATTTT
.	TRBD2	TRBJ2-1	TRBV4-2	CASSQVGKREGNEQFF	TGTGCCAGCAGCCAAGTTGGCAAGCGGGAGGGCAATGAGCAGTTCTTC
.	.	TRBJ1-1	TRBV5-4	CASSPSGTVMNTEAFF	TGTGCCAGCAGCCCGTCTGGGACGGTAATGAACACTGAAGCTTTCTTT
.	TRBD2	TRBJ2-5	TRBV11-2	CASSPRTSGRAETQYF	TGTGCCAGCAGCCCCCGGACTAGCGGGAGGGCCGAGACCCAGTACTTC
.	.	TRBJ1-1	TRBV6-1	CASSEGRPDRNTEAFF	TGTGCCAGCAGTGAAGGTCGTCCCGACCGAAACACTGAAGCTTTCTTT
.	.	TRBJ1-4	TRBV28	CASRPHGPTNEKLFF	TGTGCCAGCAGGCCCCATGGACCAACTAATGAAAAACTGTTTTTT
.	TRBD2	TRBJ2-1	TRBV25-1	CASRGLAGVEILSDEQFF	TGTGCCAGCAGGGGACTAGCGGGAGTTGAGATATTGTCGGATGAGCAGTTCTTC
.	.	TRBJ2-5	TRBV7-9	CASSLRRGTGETQYF	TGTGCCAGCAGCTTACGGCGGGGTACAGGCGAGACCCAGTACTTC
.	.	TRBJ1-2	TRBV6-5	CASSGGISYTF	TGTGCCAGCAGCGGAGGGATTAGTTACACCTTC
.	TRBD2	TRBJ2-3	TRBV13	CASRLAGGPGTQYF	TGTGCCAGCCGACTAGCGGGAGGGCCCGGTACGCAGTATTTT
.	.	TRBJ1-5	TRBV27	CASSFLLGQPQHF	TGTGCCAGCAGTTTTCTTCTTGGTCAGCCCCAGCATTTT
.	.	TRBJ2-4	TRBV19	CASSIRGRENIQYF	TGTGCCAGTAGTATACGTGGCAGAGAAAACATTCAGTACTTC
.	.	TRBJ1-1	TRBV19	CASSPGRTATEAFF	TGTGCCAGTAGCCCTGGGCGTACTGCGACTGAAGCTTTCTTT
.	TRBD1	TRBJ2-7	TRBV5-8	CASRGQGAYEQYF	TGTGCCAGCAGAGGACAGGGGGCTTACGAGCAGTACTTC
.	.	TRBJ2-5	TRBV5-1	CASSLEGRQETQYF	TGCGCCAGCAGCCTAGAGGGGCGGCAAGAGACCCAGTACTTC
.	.	TRBJ1-2	TRBV6-6	CASSLGAGGYGYTF	TGTGCCAGCAGTCTAGGGGCGGGGGGCTATGGCTACACCTTC
.	.	TRBJ1-5	TRBV28	CASSSGGNQPQHF	TGTGCCAGCAGTTCAGGGGGCAATCAGCCCCAGCATTTT
.	.	TRBJ1-5	TRBV21-1	CASSKTGSSNQPQHF	TGTGCCAGCAGCAAGACAGGATCTAGCAATCAGCCCCAGCATTTT
.	.	TRBJ2-7	TRBV7-9	CASSSRTASVYTYEQYF	TGTGCCAGCAGCTCCAGGACAGCTAGCGTCTACACCTACGAGCAGTACTTC
few	.	TRBJ2-7	TRBV25-1	CASGEGIGEQYF	TGTGCCAGCGGGGAAGGGATTGGAGAGCAGTACTTC
.	.	TRBJ1-1	TRBV2	CASSEEGLTEAFF	TGTGCCAGCAGTGAAGAGGGGCTTACTGAAGCTTTCTTT
few	.	TRBJ1-1	TRBV5-5	CASSLAARQGNTEAFF	TGTGCCAGCAGCTTGGCGGCGCGCCAGGGAAACACTGAAGCTTTCTTT
.	TRBD2	TRBJ2-7	TRBV19	CASSSSGTRYEQYF	TGTGCCAGTAGTTCTAGCGGGACGCGCTACGAGCAGTACTTC
.	.	TRBJ1-3	TRBV19	CASSRGTSGNTIYF	TGTGCCAGCAGTAGGGGGACTTCTGGAAACACCATATATTTT
.	.	TRBJ2-6	TRBV4-1	CASSQDEASGANVLTF	TGCGCCAGCAGCCAAGATGAGGCCTCTGGGGCCAACGTCCTGACTTTC
few	.	TRBJ2-3	TRBV18	CASSPIAGQYNTDTQYF	TGTGCCAGCTCCCCCATTGCGGGACAGTACAACACAGATACGCAGTATTTT
few	.	TRBJ1-1	TRBV7-2	CASSQKGVGTEAFF	TGTGCCAGCAGCCAGAAAGGTGTGGGCACTGAAGCTTTCTTT
.	.	TRBJ1-1	TRBV18	CASSPGENTEAFF	TGTGCCAGCTCACCCGGAGAGAACACTGAAGCTTTCTTT
once	.	TRBJ1-1	TRBV28	CASIIRGDTEAFF	TGTGCCAGCATCATCAGGGGAGACACTGAAGCTTTCTTT
.	.	TRBJ1-5	TRBV18	CASTDSSNQPQHF	TGTGCCAGCACGGACAGCAGCAATCAGCCCCAGCATTTT
few	TRBD1	TRBJ1-1	TRBV2	CASRSQGVNTEAFF	TGTGCCAGCAGGTCACAGGGGGTGAACACTGAAGCTTTCTTT
once	.	TRBJ2-5	TRBV6-5	CASSRSGNVETQYF	TGTGCCAGCAGCCGGTCCGGGAATGTGGAGACCCAGTACTTC
.	TRBD1	TRBJ2-7	TRBV5-1	CASSIGTDHYEQYF	TGCGCCAGCAGCATCGGGACAGATCACTACGAGCAGTACTTC
.	.	TRBJ1-3	TRBV5-5	CASSLVWQGGNTIYF	TGTGCCAGCAGCTTGGTCTGGCAGGGTGGAAACACCATATATTTT
.	.	TRBJ2-5	TRBV25-1	CASRRSLGEQYF	TGTGCCAGCAGGAGGTCCCTGGGGGAGCAGTACTTC